This T cell receptor (beta chain) is drawn from a study of T cells in Graves' hyperthyroidism and ophthalmopathy. Overall study context: Peripheral blood draws took place at initial diagnosis, ahead of any treatment.

CDR1 is SGDLS and CDR2 is YYNGEE in the germline V gene. CDR3 length: 17 amino acids. The trim removed 2 bases at V and 0 bases at J, leaving 5 bases unmatched. In regard to this clonotype: What it binds is unknown.

Exclusion of patients followed from uncontrolled infection, other autoimmune disease, pregnancy or lactation. Study observations and caveats: Onset of ophthalmopathy came a median roughly 6 months after the model predicted it.

The investigators amplified TCR beta CDR3 regions from RNA transcripts. Initially, a first-round RT-PCR of the TCR CDR3 employed the HTBI primer set. A single record per CDR3 protein comes from TCRdb applying MiXCR to the multiplex PCR reads. The sample lists 600,000 to 750,000 distinct CDR3 sequences; roughly 17% were seen once. The TCR comes from a man aged 50-59 years with Graves' hyperthyroidism. The J gene is TRBJ2-6, the V gene TRBV9; 7 bases line up with TRBD1. Material for sequencing was blood. CDR3 amino acids: CASSVGQAYSGANVLTF. In nucleotides, the CDR3 is TGTGCCAGCAGCGTCGGACAGGCCTACTCTGGGGCCAACGTCCTGACTTTC.